This T cell receptor beta chain emerged from a study of cytomegalovirus exposure and HLA in healthy donors. Study outcomes and limitations: Researchers reported in a later analysis that a missense DCLRE1C variant was tied to TCR beta V- and J-gene trimming. Upon later analysis, HLA-associated TCR beta chains proved more clonally expanded than other, equally common chains.

A few counts support this clone. Its cognate antigen is unknown. The CDR3 is 16 amino acids. V trimming: 5 bases; J trimming: 8 bases; junction bases outside the gene matches: 14. Germline loops: CDR1 ENHRY, CDR2 SYGVKD. The PCR ran on 60 Vbeta and 13 Jbeta primers. Source study methods: Approximately 12 million of tens of millions of unique TCR beta chains were shared, per a later count. TCRdb's copy holds only in-frame clones and misses some; the assay was immunoSEQ multiplex PCR. Clone size and V and J calls were adopted from that table, with D and trimming inferred from the DNA. The sample has roughly 100,000 clones, roughly three quarters seen once; the top ten hold 15% to 20%.

The sample consisted of PBMCs. The sequence was obtained from a woman in her sixties or seventies in good health and CMV-seropositive. The chain combines TRBV10-3 with TRBJ1-1, with 10 bases identical to TRBD1. The CDR3, as DNA: TGTGCCATCAGTCCCGGGACAGGGGTCCCAGCCCCCGAAGCTTTCTTT. Protein: CAISPGTGVPAPEAFF.